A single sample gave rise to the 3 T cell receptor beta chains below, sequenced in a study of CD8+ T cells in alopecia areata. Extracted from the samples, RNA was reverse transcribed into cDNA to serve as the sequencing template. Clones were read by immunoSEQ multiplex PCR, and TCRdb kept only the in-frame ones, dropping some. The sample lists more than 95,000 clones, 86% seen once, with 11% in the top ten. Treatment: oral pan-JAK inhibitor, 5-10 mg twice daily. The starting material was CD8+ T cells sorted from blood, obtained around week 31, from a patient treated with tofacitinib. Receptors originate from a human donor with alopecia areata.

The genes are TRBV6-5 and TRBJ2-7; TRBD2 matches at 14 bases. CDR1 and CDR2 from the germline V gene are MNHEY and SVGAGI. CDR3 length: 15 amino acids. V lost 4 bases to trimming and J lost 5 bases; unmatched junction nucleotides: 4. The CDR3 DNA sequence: TGTGCCAGCAGTTTCCCGGGACTAGCGGGGGACGAGCAGTACTTC. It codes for CASSFPGLAGDEQYF.

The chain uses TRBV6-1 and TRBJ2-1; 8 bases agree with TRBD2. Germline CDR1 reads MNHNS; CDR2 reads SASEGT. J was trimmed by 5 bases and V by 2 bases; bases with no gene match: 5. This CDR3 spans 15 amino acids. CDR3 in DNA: TGTGCCAGCAGTGAACATGAACTAGCGGACAATGAGCAGTTCTTC. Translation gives CASSEHELADNEQFF.

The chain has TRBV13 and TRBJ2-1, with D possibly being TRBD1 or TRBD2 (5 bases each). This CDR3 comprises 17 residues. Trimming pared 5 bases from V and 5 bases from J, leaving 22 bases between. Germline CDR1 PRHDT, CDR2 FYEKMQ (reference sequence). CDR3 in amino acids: CASSPQGEVGHDNEQFF. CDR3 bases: TGTGCCAGCAGCCCCCAGGGAGAGGTGGGGCACGACAATGAGCAGTTCTTC. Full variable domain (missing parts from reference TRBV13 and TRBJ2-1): AAGVIQSPRHLIKEKRETATLKCYPIPRHDTVYWYQQGPGQDPQFLISFYEKMQSDKGSIPDRFSAQQFSDYHSELNMSSLELGDSALYFCASSPQGEVGHDNEQFFGPGTRLTVL.